The 17 T cell receptor beta chains listed next were all sequenced from one sample in a study of blood T cell repertoires in COVID-19. Sequencing was performed with immunoSEQ multiplex PCR; in TCRdb, only in-frame clones are kept and a portion is missing. The data hold 150,000 to 200,000 clones, with roughly four fifths observed a single time. Material: peripheral blood. These receptors were obtained from a human donor in a cohort sampled during active COVID-19.

V gene TRBV5-4 combines with J gene TRBJ2-7; D is possibly TRBD2 (6 bases). The CDR3 totals 13 residues. V lost 5 bases and J 5 bases, leaving 14 bases between the germline ends. CDR1 is SGHNT and CDR2 is YYREEE in the germline V gene (reference sequence). CDR3 in amino acids: CASRGQGGHEQYF. The CDR3 nucleotides read TGTGCCAGCAGAGGGCAGGGAGGACACGAGCAGTACTTC.

The V call is TRBV7-2, the J call TRBJ2-3; TRBD2 matches at 8 bases. CDR1 is SGHTA and CDR2 is FQGNSA in the germline V gene. Germline trimming cut 4 bases from V and 5 bases from J; bases unmatched to any gene: 5. CDR3 length: 14 residues. The CDR3 coding sequence is TGTGCCAGCAGCTCGGGACTAGTACTAGATACGCAGTATTTT. This gives the protein CASSSGLVLDTQYF. Variable domain in full (rest from reference TRBV7-2 and TRBJ2-3): GAGVSQSPSNKVTEKGKDVELRCDPISGHTALYWYRQSLGQGLEFLIYFQGNSAPDKSGLPSDRFSAERTGGSVSTLTIQRTQQEDSAVYLCASSSGLVLDTQYFGPGTRLTVL.

The chain carries TRBV7-2 and TRBJ1-2; 8 nucleotides align to TRBD1. The J segment lost 2 bases and the V segment lost 5 bases, leaving 7 bases of the junction unmatched. The CDR3 has 15 amino acids. Looked up from germline, CDR1 is SGHTA and CDR2 is FQGNSA. The CDR3 protein is CASSPGTGTNYGYTF. CDR3 nucleotide sequence: TGTGCCAGCAGCCCTGGGACAGGTACAAACTATGGCTACACCTTC.

The rearrangement joins TRBV7-7 to TRBJ1-3; D is unclear. V dropped 2 bases and J dropped 3 bases, with 5 bases sitting between them. CDR3 length: 13 residues. Germline V CDR1 and CDR2: SSHAT, FNYEAQ (reference sequence). The CDR3 spells CASSLYSGNTIYF. CDR3 sequence (DNA): TGTGCCAGCAGCTTATATAGTGGAAACACCATATATTTT.

The CDR3 DNA reads TGTGCCAGCAGTTTCTTACAAGACAGCGTTAACACTGAAGCTTTCTTT. It encodes CASSFLQDSVNTEAFF. The chain recombines TRBV28 with TRBJ1-1; tentatively, D is TRBD1 (5 bases). V was clipped by 3 bases and J by 2 bases, with 16 bases between them. The germline V gene encodes CDR1 MDHEN and CDR2 SYDVKM. The CDR3 extends over 16 amino acids.

The chain employs TRBV14 and TRBJ2-3; tentative D call: TRBD2 (5 bases). In germline, CDR1 is SGHDN, CDR2 FVKESK. CDR3 length: 15 amino acids. V was cut by 1 base and J by 8 bases, with 16 bases left in between. The CDR3 DNA reads as TGTGCCAGCAGCCAAGGGCCAGCGGCCATTGGTACGCAGTATTTT. This codes for CASSQGPAAIGTQYF.

The rearrangement links TRBV5-1 to TRBJ2-7; 8 positions match TRBD1. Germline CDR1 reads SGHRS; CDR2 reads YFSETQ. CDR3 length: 14 amino acids. V dropped 4 bases and J dropped 7; count of bases not matched to a gene: 10. The CDR3 DNA reads TGCGCCAGCAGCACCGGACAGGGTAATGGGGAGCAGTACTTC. Translating it yields CASSTGQGNGEQYF.

In its sample, this clone was seen once. The rearrangement joins TRBV2 to TRBJ1-1, with D uncertain. Germline-derived CDR1 and CDR2 are SNHLY and FYNNEI. The CDR3 is made up of 14 amino acids. V was shortened by 5 bases and J by 3 bases, with 13 bases between the two germline ends. The CDR3 spells CASSSHGSDTEAFF. CDR3 DNA: TGTGCCAGCAGTTCACATGGTAGCGACACTGAAGCTTTCTTT.

The chain combines TRBV4-3 with TRBJ2-3; 13 positions agree with TRBD2. The CDR3 runs to 19 residues. With 1 base clipped from V and 6 bases from J, the junction kept 13 bases outside the gene matches. The germline V gene has CDR1 LGHNA and CDR2 YSLEER. CDR3 in amino acids: CASSQVWTTGTSGMDTQYF. CDR3 in DNA: TGCGCCAGCAGCCAAGTTTGGACAACCGGGACTAGCGGGATGGATACGCAGTATTTT.

This chain uses TRBV10-3 with TRBJ2-7; 8 bases map to TRBD1. Germline V CDR1 and CDR2: ENHRY, SYGVKD. V trimming: 2 bases; J trimming: 3 bases; junction bases outside the gene matches: 6. The CDR3 runs to 15 residues. CDR3 DNA sequence: TGTGCCATCAGTGAGCCGGACAGGGCAAACTACGAGCAGTACTTC. Its protein product is CAISEPDRANYEQYF.

The chain uses TRBV2 and TRBJ1-2; 11 positions match TRBD1. Per the germline V gene, CDR1 is SNHLY and CDR2 is FYNNEI. This CDR3 comprises 15 residues. V was clipped by 4 bases and J by 2 bases; unmatched bases: 3. The CDR3 nucleotides read TGTGCCAGCAGTGCGGGGACAGGGGGGAACTATGGCTACACCTTC. It specifies CASSAGTGGNYGYTF.

The rearrangement uses TRBV3-1 (or the pseudogene TRBV3-2) and TRBJ2-1, with 8 bases that match TRBD2. Per the germline V gene, CDR1 is LGHDT and CDR2 is YNNKEL (reference sequence). The V and J ends lost 4 bases and 3 bases, in that order; junction bases with no gene match: 8. The CDR3 loop spans 16 amino acids. CDR3 DNA sequence: TGTGCCAGCAGCCTGGGACTAGTCGGGGGCTACAATGAGCAGTTCTTC. The encoded protein is CASSLGLVGGYNEQFF.

V and J are TRBV27 and TRBJ2-1; D gene uncertain. From germline, CDR1 is MNHEY and CDR2 SMNVEV (reference sequence). V lost 0 bases, J lost 1 base, and 7 bases lay in between. This CDR3 has 15 residues. Here the CDR3 reads CASSLSSISYNEQFF. CDR3 DNA sequence: TGTGCCAGCAGTTTATCGTCTATTTCCTACAATGAGCAGTTCTTC.

This clone occurred a few times. The chain joins TRBV19 to TRBJ1-5, with 8 bases identical to TRBD1. J lost 0 bases, V lost 10 bases, and 5 bases had no gene match. Germline V gene lookup returns CDR1 LNHDA and CDR2 SQIVND (reference sequence). CDR3 length: 14 amino acids. DNA for the CDR3: TGTGCCACCACAGGGGGTGGTAGCAATCAGCCCCAGCATTTT. This codes for CATTGGGSNQPQHF.

This clone was observed a few times. This rearrangement joins TRBV7-9 to TRBJ1-1; D call uncertain. The germline V gene has CDR1 SEHNR and CDR2 FQNEAQ (reference sequence). V lost 7 bases and J lost 1, with 25 bases in between. The CDR3 contains 18 residues. CDR3 loop: CASTYQLGLGEKNTEAFF. The CDR3 DNA is TGTGCCAGCACCTATCAATTGGGCCTGGGTGAGAAGAACACTGAAGCTTTCTTT.

This chain connects TRBV27 to TRBJ2-7; D may be TRBD2 (5 bases). The CDR3 runs to 12 residues. Germline CDR1 is MNHEY and CDR2 is SMNVEV (reference sequence). CDR3 sequence (DNA): TGTGGCGCTGGGAGTGTTGCCTACGAGCAGTACTTC. Translating it yields CGAGSVAYEQYF.

The chain carries TRBV6-2 or TRBV6-3 and TRBJ2-5; D uncertain. The ends were cut back, 2 bases at V and 9 bases at J, with 16 bases in the middle. Per the germline V gene, CDR1 is MNHEY and CDR2 is SVGEGT. CDR3 length equals 14 residues. Here the CDR3 DNA reads TGTGCCAGCAGTTACCAGCTGACCCACCGGGCCCAGTACTTC. It yields the protein CASSYQLTHRAQYF.